One and the same sample provided the 29 T cell receptor beta chains below, sequenced in a study of beta chain features in type 1 diabetes. Study-wide findings and caveats: For Type 1 diabetes patients, all four CD4+ subsets carried TCRB CDR3s that were moderately but significantly shorter.

Their cognate antigens are unknown. Reverse transcription of all isolated RNA meant that expressed TCRB transcripts were sequenced. Sequencing was performed with immunoSEQ multiplex PCR; in TCRdb, only in-frame clones are kept and a portion is missing. Of roughly 240,000 clones in the sample, approximately 25% were seen once. Sequencing was done on a sample of naive CD4+ T cells from blood. The receptors were sampled from a woman aged 30 to 39 with type 1 diabetes.

The chain has TRBV5-6 and TRBJ1-5, with a tentative D call TRBD1 (5 bases). This CDR3 region has 16 residues. Germline V lookup: CDR1 SGHDT, CDR2 YYEEEE. V shed 1 base and J shed 7 bases, with 18 bases lying between them. This chain's CDR3 is CASSLWGGRGYQPQHF. CDR3 DNA: TGTGCCAGCAGCTTGTGGGGCGGTCGAGGCTACCAGCCCCAGCATTTT.

This clone was counted between two and nine times. This CDR3 is CASSTVQGETQYF. Here the CDR3 DNA reads TGTGCCAGTAGTACTGTACAGGGGGAGACCCAGTACTTC. The chain carries TRBV19 and TRBJ2-5, with 7 nucleotides matching TRBD1. The V and J ends lost 4 bases and 5 bases, in that order; junction bases with no gene match: 4. This CDR3 is built from 13 residues. CDR1 and CDR2 from the germline V gene are LNHDA and SQIVND (reference sequence).

This clone was seen more than once but under ten times. The V and J genes are TRBV5-1 and TRBJ2-3; 7 bases are shared with TRBD1. CDR3 size: 14 residues. CDR1 and CDR2 (germline): SGHRS, YFSETQ. V was pared by 0 bases and J by 6 bases, with 4 bases of the junction left unmatched. The CDR3 nucleotides are TGCGCCAGCAGCTTGGCAGGGGGATCTGATACGCAGTATTTT. This sequence encodes CASSLAGGSDTQYF.

The chain recombines TRBV28 with TRBJ1-4; TRBD1 aligns across 7 bases. Germline trimming cut 8 bases from V and 0 bases from J; bases unmatched to any gene: 9. Germline V gene lookup returns CDR1 MDHEN and CDR2 SYDVKM. CDR3 length: 16 residues. In nucleotides, the CDR3 is TGTGCCAGCCGCTTAGCAGGGACAGCAACTAATGAAAAACTGTTTTTT. This gives the protein CASRLAGTATNEKLFF.

This chain uses TRBV6-6 with TRBJ2-5, with D possibly matching TRBD2 (7 bases). The V end lost 0 bases, the J end lost 4 bases, and 9 bases lay between the germline ends. CDR3 length: 14 residues. CDR1 is MNHNY, CDR2 SVGAGI, per germline (reference sequence). The CDR3 region has the DNA TGTGCCAGCAGTTACTCCGCGGGGGCAGAGACCCAGTACTTC. Translated, it gives CASSYSAGAETQYF.

This clone was counted only a few times. This chain links TRBV18 with TRBJ1-2, with D perhaps matching TRBD1 (5 bases). The length of the CDR3 is 13 residues. Germline lookup yields CDR1 KGHSH and CDR2 LQKENI. Trimming shortened V by 1 base and J by 9 bases, and 12 bases separated the two germline ends. CDR3 bases: TGTGCCAGCTCACCACTTTCAGGGTATAGCTACACCTTC. Its translation is CASSPLSGYSYTF.

The table lists this clone with a few counts. V is TRBV5-4 and J is TRBJ1-2, with D perhaps matching TRBD1 (6 bases). V was clipped by 0 bases and J by 5 bases, with 8 bases between them. Per germline, CDR1 SGHNT and CDR2 YYREEE (reference sequence). CDR3 size: 13 residues. Here the CDR3 reads CASSLDREYGYTF. CDR3 DNA: TGTGCCAGCAGCTTGGACAGGGAGTATGGCTACACCTTC.

The chain couples TRBV5-4 to TRBJ1-1; D unclear. The CDR3 is 11 amino acids. V lost 10 bases and J 3 bases, leaving 10 bases between the germline ends. Germline V gene lookup returns CDR1 SGHNT and CDR2 YYREEE (reference sequence). CDR3 sequence (DNA): TGTGCCGAGGGCGCGCACACTGAAGCTTTCTTT. Amino acids: CAEGAHTEAFF.

This clone has a handful of counts. The chain joins TRBV7-8 to TRBJ2-3; 9 bases line up with TRBD2. J lost 4 bases, V lost 5 bases, and 16 bases had no gene match. Germline lookup yields CDR1 SGHVS and CDR2 FQNEAQ. The CDR3 sequence is 18 residues long. The CDR3, as DNA: TGTGCCAGCAGCCTCGAATCGACTAGCGGAGTCCCCGCAGATACGCAGTATTTT. It codes for CASSLESTSGVPADTQYF.

The table lists this clone with a few counts. This sample also contains other DNA sequences that code for the same CDR3. V is TRBV29-1 and J is TRBJ2-5; D not resolved. Germline assignment: CDR1 SQVTM and CDR2 ANQGSEA. This CDR3 has 11 residues. Trimming took 3 bases from V and 5 from J, leaving 7 bases between them. This CDR3 reads CSVDRRETQYF. The CDR3 DNA follows: TGCAGCGTTGACCGCAGGGAGACCCAGTACTTC.

This chain uses TRBV28 with TRBJ2-7; the match to TRBD2 covers 7 bases. The CDR3 is made up of 16 amino acids. CDR1 and CDR2 from the germline V gene are MDHEN and SYDVKM. J gave up 2 bases and V 3 bases, and 10 bases lay outside the gene matches. The CDR3 coding sequence is TGTGCCAGCAGTTTGGGATGGGAGCTAGCGGCCTACGAGCAGTACTTC. Protein product: CASSLGWELAAYEQYF.

This sequence joins TRBV11-2 and TRBJ1-2, with 8 bases matching TRBD1. Looked up from germline, CDR1 is SGHAT and CDR2 is FQNNGV. The ends lost 5 bases at V and 4 bases at J; junction bases unmatched: 3. The CDR3 length is 13 residues. The CDR3 here is CASSGQGIYGYTF. DNA of the CDR3: TGTGCCAGCAGCGGACAGGGTATCTATGGCTACACCTTC.

This clone was seen only a few times. The V call is TRBV29-1, the J call TRBJ1-4; D not certain. Looked up from germline, CDR1 is SQVTM and CDR2 is ANQGSEA. CDR3 length: 14 residues. Trimming took 5 bases from V and 2 from J, leaving 12 bases between them. The CDR3 DNA sequence: TGCAGCGTTTCGAACAGAGATACTAATGAAAAACTGTTTTTT. This encodes CSVSNRDTNEKLFF. Full variable domain (outside the CDR3, taken from reference TRBV29-1 and TRBJ1-4): SAVISQKPSRDICQRGTSLTIQCQVDSQVTMMFWYRQQPGQSLTLIATANQGSEATYESGFVIDKFPISRPNLTFSTLTVSNMSPEDSSIYLCSVSNRDTNEKLFFGSGTQLSVL.

This clone was seen only a few times. The rearrangement joins TRBV6-5 to TRBJ2-7, with 8 positions matching TRBD2. The CDR3 has 15 residues. Germline values: CDR1 MNHEY, CDR2 SVGAGI. The V segment lost 6 bases and the J segment 0 bases; nucleotides outside the gene matches: 7. The CDR3, as DNA: TGTGCCAGCAGCCCCACTAGCGGCTTCTCCTACGAGCAGTACTTC. It codes for CASSPTSGFSYEQYF.

This clone was seen a few times. This chain uses TRBV5-1 with TRBJ2-6, with no clear D. The length of the CDR3 is 14 residues. Trimming stripped 4 bases from V and 2 bases from J, with 7 bases between. Germline V CDR1 and CDR2: SGHRS, YFSETQ. The CDR3: CASSPTPGANVLTF. CDR3 nucleotide sequence: TGCGCCAGCAGCCCCACTCCTGGGGCCAACGTCCTGACTTTC.

In the case of this clone: The identical CDR3 is also encoded by other nucleotide sequences in the sample. J is TRBJ2-3 and V is TRBV18; D is possibly TRBD2 (6 bases). Germline V lookup: CDR1 KGHSH, CDR2 LQKENI. The CDR3 is made up of 14 amino acids. The germline V and J ends were trimmed by 3 bases and 1 base, with 8 bases remaining between them. The DNA of the CDR3 is TGTGCCAGCTCACCTCCGGGGGGCACAGATACGCAGTATTTT. As protein: CASSPPGGTDTQYF. Supplemented by reference TRBV18 and TRBJ2-3, the full variable domain reads NAGVMQNPRHLVRRRGQEARLRCSPMKGHSHVYWYRQLPEEGLKFMVYLQKENIIDESGMPKERFSAEFPKEGPSILRIQQVVRGDSAAYFCASSPPGGTDTQYFGPGTRLTVL.

In this sample, this clone turned up a few times. The chain couples TRBV30 to TRBJ1-4; 9 nucleotides line up with TRBD1. Germline trimming cut 2 bases from V and 4 bases from J; bases unmatched to any gene: 5. CDR3 length equals 15 residues. CDR1 is GTSNPN, CDR2 SVGIG, per germline (reference sequence). The DNA of the CDR3 is TGTGCCTGGAGTTCAACAGGGGGCGTTAATGAAAAACTGTTTTTT. As protein: CAWSSTGGVNEKLFF.

This clone was seen a few times. The gene calls are TRBV6-1 and TRBJ2-7; the match to TRBD2 covers 9 bases. The CDR3 sequence is 15 residues long. The germline CDR1 and CDR2 sequences are MNHNS and SASEGT. V was pared by 6 bases and J by 4 bases, with 10 bases of the junction left unmatched. The CDR3 bases are TGTGCCAGCAGCGCGGGAGCGGGAGGAACGTACGAGCAGTACTTC. Protein product: CASSAGAGGTYEQYF.

This clone was detected only a few times. V and J are TRBV7-2 and TRBJ2-7; 10 positions match TRBD2. The CDR3 consists of 14 residues. With V trimmed by 5 bases and J by 3 bases, 4 bases remained unmatched. Germline CDR1 is SGHTA and CDR2 is FQGNSA. The CDR3 spells CASSPWTSGYEQYF. The CDR3 bases are TGTGCCAGCAGCCCCTGGACTAGCGGCTACGAGCAGTACTTC.

This rearrangement joins TRBV30 to TRBJ1-2; tentative D call: TRBD1 (5 bases). Trimming removed 1 base at V and 8 bases at J, with 14 bases between. This CDR3 region has 13 residues. CDR1 and CDR2 from the germline V gene are GTSNPN and SVGIG (reference sequence). CDR3 DNA sequence: TGTGCCTGGAGTGAGGCAGGGATAGGAGGCTACACCTTC. Amino acids: CAWSEAGIGGYTF.

In its sample, this clone was seen a few times. The genes are TRBV7-9 and TRBJ1-5; D unclear. The germline V and J ends were trimmed by 1 base and 5 bases, with 12 bases remaining between them. CDR3 length: 15 residues. Germline CDR1 SEHNR, CDR2 FQNEAQ (reference sequence). CDR3 DNA sequence: TGTGCCAGCAGCTTAGGGAGCGTCGACGATCAGCCCCAGCATTTT. Amino acids: CASSLGSVDDQPQHF.

V is TRBV6-5 and J is TRBJ2-4; tentatively, D is TRBD1 (5 bases). Germline CDR1 and CDR2: MNHEY and SVGAGI. The CDR3 is 14 residues long. Trimming took 4 bases from V and 6 from J, leaving 13 bases between them. The CDR3 reads CASSSSVQGNIQYF. The CDR3 DNA follows: TGTGCCAGCAGTTCCTCAGTCCAGGGAAACATTCAGTACTTC.

The rearrangement uses TRBV5-6 and TRBJ2-1, with 9 nucleotides matching TRBD2. With V trimmed by 3 bases and J by 12 bases, 19 bases remained unmatched. This CDR3 contains 17 residues. Looked up from germline, CDR1 is SGHDT and CDR2 is YYEEEE. Here the CDR3 reads CASSSKMTSGGRGVQFF. The CDR3 region has the DNA TGTGCCAGCAGCTCAAAGATGACTAGTGGCGGGAGGGGCGTGCAGTTCTTC.

The V call is TRBV29-1, the J call TRBJ2-3; weak D call: TRBD2 (7 bases). Germline-derived CDR1 and CDR2 are SQVTM and ANQGSEA. V shed 4 bases and J shed 0 bases, with 11 bases lying between them. The CDR3 is 14 amino acids. CDR3: CSVGGGTSTDTQYF. The CDR3 region has the DNA TGCAGCGTTGGGGGGGGCACTAGCACAGATACGCAGTATTTT.

This clone was detected only a few times. This CDR3 is also generated by other DNA sequences in the sample. CDR3 residues: CAWTQGGGYTF. The DNA for the CDR3 is TGTGCCTGGACACAGGGGGGCGGCTACACCTTC. The chain links TRBV30 to TRBJ1-2; 8 positions agree with TRBD1. Germline loops: CDR1 GTSNPN, CDR2 SVGIG (reference sequence). The CDR3 is made up of 11 amino acids. After removal of 4 bases from V and 8 bases from J, the junction contained 3 bases not matched to a gene.

The rearrangement uses TRBV7-9 and TRBJ1-1; 7 positions agree with TRBD1. Germline V lookup: CDR1 SEHNR, CDR2 FQNEAQ (reference sequence). Trimming took 2 bases from V and 3 from J; bases not matched to a gene: 9. This CDR3 comprises 16 residues. The CDR3 protein is CASSLPRTGDYTEAFF. CDR3 coding DNA: TGTGCCAGCAGCTTACCAAGGACAGGAGATTACACTGAAGCTTTCTTT.

This clone was observed a handful of times. The J gene is TRBJ1-1, the V gene TRBV19; 7 bases are shared with TRBD1. The germline gives CDR1 LNHDA, CDR2 SQIVND (reference sequence). J was trimmed by 8 bases and V by 1 base; bases with no gene match: 1. This CDR3 has 12 amino acids. The CDR3 nucleotides are TGTGCCAGTAGTATAGGGGACAGAGAAGCTTTCTTT. Amino acids: CASSIGDREAFF. Full variable domain (missing parts from reference TRBV19 and TRBJ1-1): DGGITQSPKYLFRKEGQNVTLSCEQNLNHDAMYWYRQDPGQGLRLIYYSQIVNDFQKGDIAEGYSVSREKKESFPLTVTSAQKNPTAFYLCASSIGDREAFFGQGTRLTVV.

This chain connects TRBV29-1 to TRBJ1-2, with 9 bases identical to TRBD1. V was clipped by 7 bases and J by 8 bases; unmatched bases: 26. Germline lookup yields CDR1 SQVTM and CDR2 ANQGSEA. The CDR3 has 18 residues. CDR3 in amino acids: CSARGAAGTGPLSRGYTF. The CDR3 coding sequence is TGCAGCGCCAGAGGGGCGGCCGGGACAGGGCCTCTCTCCAGAGGCTACACCTTC.

This clone was counted only a few times. This chain links TRBV5-4 with TRBJ2-7; 12 bases are a match to TRBD2. CDR1 is SGHNT and CDR2 is YYREEE in the germline V gene (reference sequence). Trimming removed 4 bases from V and 5 bases from J; junction bases left unmatched: 7. The CDR3 is made up of 15 amino acids. CDR3 in DNA: TGTGCCAGCAGCGATCCTAGCGGGAGGGCCAACGAGCAGTACTTC. It codes for CASSDPSGRANEQYF.